A single sample is the source of the 28 T cell receptor beta chains below, sequenced in a study of blood T cell repertoires in COVID-19. Clones were read by immunoSEQ multiplex PCR, and TCRdb kept only the in-frame ones, dropping some. Of just under 150,000 clones listed, over 70% were seen once; the top ten hold less than 45%. The sequenced sample consisted of peripheral blood. These receptors were taken from a man aged 45 to 65 who had recovered from COVID-19.

The V call is TRBV4-3, the J call TRBJ1-4; unclear D gene. The V gene lost 6 bases and the J gene lost 6 bases, with 11 bases spanning the gap. The CDR3 sequence is 13 residues long. The V gene's germline CDR1 is LGHNA and CDR2 YSLEER. CDR3 loop: CASSRGGDEKLFF. The CDR3 region has the DNA TGCGCCAGCAGTAGAGGAGGTGATGAAAAACTGTTTTTT.

This chain uses TRBV3-1 (or the pseudogene TRBV3-2) with TRBJ2-7; the match to TRBD2 covers 14 bases. V lost 1 base, J lost 2 bases, and 7 bases stayed unmatched. The CDR3 loop spans 18 amino acids. Germline lookup yields CDR1 LGHDT and CDR2 YNNKEL (reference sequence). As DNA, the CDR3 is TGTGCCAGCAGCCAAGTTTACGGGACTAGCGGGGGCGCCTACGAGCAGTACTTC. Amino acids: CASSQVYGTSGGAYEQYF.

The chain employs TRBV5-5 and TRBJ2-3; maybe TRBD2 (5 bases). V was shortened by 0 bases and J by 1 base, with 6 bases between the two germline ends. Germline-derived CDR1 and CDR2 are SGHKS and YYEKEE (reference sequence). The CDR3 runs to 14 residues. This CDR3 is CASSLEEGTDTQYF. The DNA of the CDR3 is TGTGCCAGCAGCTTGGAGGAGGGCACAGATACGCAGTATTTT.

The chain has TRBV6-1 and TRBJ2-7; possible D gene TRBD1, 7 bases. The CDR3 runs to 12 residues. Between the trimmed V and J ends, which lost 2 bases and 12 bases, there was a span of 14 bases. The germline gives CDR1 MNHNS, CDR2 SASEGT. CDR3 loop: CASSEQGGPGYF. CDR3 nucleotides: TGTGCCAGCAGTGAACAGGGGGGCCCGGGGTACTTC.

The J gene is TRBJ1-1, the V gene TRBV27, with D possibly TRBD1 on 6 matching bases. The V end was cut by 0 bases, the J end by 7 bases, with 12 bases between. Germline CDR1 is MNHEY and CDR2 is SMNVEV (reference sequence). CDR3 size: 14 residues. This CDR3 is CASSLSLGHFEAFF. Here the CDR3 DNA reads TGTGCCAGCAGTTTATCGTTGGGACACTTTGAAGCTTTCTTT.

The chain uses TRBV7-8 and TRBJ2-3; no clear D. The CDR3 extends over 12 amino acids. The V gene lost 5 bases and the J gene lost 6 bases, with 9 bases spanning the gap. CDR1 SGHVS and CDR2 FQNEAQ come from the germline V gene. As DNA, the CDR3 is TGTGCCAGCAGCGCACTTGGTGATACGCAGTATTTT. This sequence encodes CASSALGDTQYF.

The V and J genes are TRBV10-2 and TRBJ1-2; D gene uncertain. The CDR3 is 16 amino acids. The V end was cut by 0 bases, the J end by 0 bases, with 11 bases between. CDR1 is WSHSY, CDR2 SAAADI, per germline. CDR3 in amino acids: CASSESVGVANYGYTF. The CDR3 DNA reads as TGCGCCAGCAGTGAGTCTGTTGGAGTTGCTAACTATGGCTACACCTTC.

This sequence joins TRBV27 and TRBJ2-1; 12 positions agree with TRBD2. Germline CDR1 reads MNHEY; CDR2 reads SMNVEV (reference sequence). The CDR3 totals 16 residues. Trimming at V came to 5 bases and at J to 4 bases, leaving 6 bases not matched to a gene. CDR3 loop: CASSLAGGAPYNEQFF. CDR3 coding DNA: TGTGCCAGCAGTCTAGCGGGGGGGGCGCCTTACAATGAGCAGTTCTTC.

This clone was seen a single time. This sequence joins TRBV18 and TRBJ2-7; 9 bases match TRBD1. Germline V gives CDR1 KGHSH, CDR2 LQKENI. The CDR3 runs to 15 residues. The junction had 8 bases not matched to a gene; V was cut back by 4 bases and J by 4 bases. In nucleotides, the CDR3 is TGTGCCAGCTCACAGCCGGGACAGGGTGGTTACGAGCAGTACTTC. As protein: CASSQPGQGGYEQYF.

The rearrangement joins TRBV27 to TRBJ1-1; 7 bases align to TRBD1. In germline, CDR1 is MNHEY, CDR2 SMNVEV (reference sequence). The junction had 6 bases not matched to a gene; V was cut back by 2 bases and J by 3 bases. The CDR3 sequence is 15 residues long. CDR3 in amino acids: CASSLDRQGDTEAFF. The CDR3 DNA sequence: TGTGCCAGCAGTTTAGATAGACAGGGAGACACTGAAGCTTTCTTT.

The CDR3 spells CASSLLGGGERDTQYF. The CDR3 nucleotides read TGTGCCAGCAGCCTACTCGGGGGGGGCGAAAGAGATACGCAGTATTTT. This chain joins TRBV14 and TRBJ2-3; TRBD2 agrees at 8 bases. This CDR3 is 16 amino acids long. From germline, CDR1 is SGHDN and CDR2 FVKESK. V dropped 4 bases and J dropped 5; count of bases not matched to a gene: 11.

This clone was seen a single time. The genes are TRBV7-9 and TRBJ2-2; 9 bases map to TRBD1. Germline assignment: CDR1 SEHNR and CDR2 FQNEAQ (reference sequence). J was trimmed by 5 bases and V by 2 bases; bases with no gene match: 9. The CDR3 is made up of 17 amino acids. CDR3 loop: CASSLSRGTGWTGELFF. CDR3 coding DNA: TGTGCCAGCAGCTTAAGCCGCGGGACAGGGTGGACCGGGGAGCTGTTTTTT.

The gene calls are TRBV11-2 and TRBJ1-1, with a possible D match to TRBD1 (6 bases). The CDR3 is 16 residues long. V lost 0 bases to trimming and J lost 3 bases, with 14 bases between them. Germline V gene data show CDR1 as SGHAT and CDR2 as FQNNGV. The CDR3 loop is CASSLDPDRRYTEAFF. For the CDR3, the DNA is TGTGCCAGCAGCTTAGACCCCGACAGGAGGTACACTGAAGCTTTCTTT.

V usage is TRBV11-3 and J usage is TRBJ2-5; 11 bases fit TRBD2. The ends lost 7 bases at V and 0 bases at J; junction bases unmatched: 7. Germline V lookup: CDR1 SGHNT, CDR2 YENEEA. The CDR3 sequence is 16 residues long. CDR3 DNA sequence: TGTGCCAGCACCATATCTAGCGGGGGGTACCAAGAGACCCAGTACTTC. Its protein product is CASTISSGGYQETQYF.

The table lists this clone with a count of one. The rearrangement uses TRBV2 and TRBJ1-3; tentative D call: TRBD1 (5 bases). CDR1 is SNHLY, CDR2 FYNNEI, per germline. The ends were cut back, 4 bases at V and 6 bases at J, with 10 bases in the middle. This CDR3 is built from 13 residues. The CDR3 coding sequence is TGTGCCAGCAGTGTACAGGTTCTAAACACCATATATTTT. This translates into CASSVQVLNTIYF.

The J gene is TRBJ2-7, the V gene TRBV5-1, with 7 bases identical to TRBD1. V gave up 0 bases and J gave up 0 bases; unmatched junction bases: 15. The CDR3 totals 19 residues. The germline CDR1 and CDR2 sequences are SGHRS and YFSETQ. The CDR3 loop reads CASSLGSGGGLGSSYEQYF. The CDR3, as DNA: TGCGCCAGCAGCTTGGGGTCAGGGGGTGGCCTGGGAAGCTCCTACGAGCAGTACTTC.

V gene TRBV11-2 combines with J gene TRBJ1-2, with 7 bases fitting TRBD1. The CDR3 length is 18 residues. Looked up from germline, CDR1 is SGHAT and CDR2 is FQNNGV. Unmatched junction bases numbered 12, after V lost 2 bases and J lost 0 bases. CDR3 nucleotides: TGTGCCAGCAGCTTATTAAGGGCGGGCAGGGGGGCTAACTATGGCTACACCTTC. As protein: CASSLLRAGRGANYGYTF.

This chain uses TRBV9 with TRBJ2-7; 10 bases match TRBD1. Germline V gene data show CDR1 as SGDLS and CDR2 as YYNGEE. The CDR3 is 15 residues long. The V segment lost 2 bases and the J segment 3 bases; nucleotides outside the gene matches: 5. In DNA form, the CDR3 reads TGTGCCAGCAGCGTCAGTTGGACAGGGGGCTACGAGCAGTACTTC. Protein sequence: CASSVSWTGGYEQYF.

V is TRBV5-5 and J is TRBJ1-1; 7 bases match TRBD1. Germline CDR1 is SGHKS and CDR2 is YYEKEE (reference sequence). The CDR3 length is 15 residues. V trimming: 4 bases; J trimming: 2 bases; junction bases outside the gene matches: 8. The CDR3 loop reads CASSPTGTANTEAFF. Written as DNA, the CDR3 is TGTGCCAGCAGCCCAACCGGGACAGCAAACACTGAAGCTTTCTTT.

V and J are TRBV11-2 and TRBJ2-1, with a weak D call TRBD1 (6 bases). In germline, CDR1 is SGHAT, CDR2 FQNNGV. Trimming cost V 5 bases and J 6 bases, with 14 bases left between them. The CDR3 has 14 amino acids. CDR3: CASSISPGANEQFF. The DNA for the CDR3 is TGTGCCAGCAGCATAAGTCCAGGGGCCAATGAGCAGTTCTTC.

The chain couples TRBV7-2 to TRBJ2-3; TRBD2 might be the D (6 bases). This CDR3 region has 15 residues. V lost 1 base and J 1 base, leaving 9 bases between the germline ends. Germline CDR1 reads SGHTA; CDR2 reads FQGNSA. CDR3 DNA: TGTGCCAGCAGCTTAGTGTGGGGGGGCACAGATACGCAGTATTTT. Protein: CASSLVWGGTDTQYF.

The rearrangement links TRBV13 to TRBJ2-2; 7 nucleotides align to TRBD1. The CDR3 loop spans 17 amino acids. The J segment lost 1 base and the V segment lost 5 bases, leaving 10 bases of the junction unmatched. Germline V lookup: CDR1 PRHDT, CDR2 FYEKMQ (reference sequence). CDR3 in DNA: TGTGCCAGCAGCACCGACAACCGGGACAGGAACACCGGGGAGCTGTTTTTT. Its translation: CASSTDNRDRNTGELFF. The whole variable domain, filled in from reference TRBV13 and TRBJ2-2, reads AAGVIQSPRHLIKEKRETATLKCYPIPRHDTVYWYQQGPGQDPQFLISFYEKMQSDKGSIPDRFSAQQFSDYHSELNMSSLELGDSALYFCASSTDNRDRNTGELFFGEGSRLTVL.

This clone appeared once. This chain links TRBV18 with TRBJ2-4, with 10 nucleotides matching TRBD1. V lost 5 bases, J lost 2 bases, and 9 bases stayed unmatched. This CDR3 has 17 residues. The germline V gene has CDR1 KGHSH and CDR2 LQKENI. The CDR3 region is CASSRTTGGASKNIQYF. The DNA of the CDR3 is TGTGCCAGCTCAAGGACGACAGGGGGCGCTTCCAAAAACATTCAGTACTTC.

Here the CDR3 reads CASSPLSGGASSGNTIYF. The CDR3 coding sequence is TGTGCCAGCAGTCCCCTCAGCGGGGGGGCCTCCTCTGGAAACACCATATATTTT. The V call is TRBV6-6, the J call TRBJ1-3, with D possibly TRBD1 on 6 matching bases. V was trimmed by 5 bases and J by 0 bases, leaving 20 bases between them. From germline, CDR1 is MNHNY and CDR2 SVGAGI (reference sequence). CDR3 length equals 18 residues.

The chain carries TRBV7-9 and TRBJ1-4, with a possible D match to TRBD1 (6 bases). V dropped 1 base and J dropped 7 bases, with 13 bases sitting between them. Germline V lookup: CDR1 SEHNR, CDR2 FQNEAQ (reference sequence). This CDR3 is built from 15 residues. The CDR3 spells CASSLVMGGGEKLFF. The DNA of the CDR3 is TGTGCCAGCAGCTTAGTGATGGGAGGGGGTGAAAAACTGTTTTTT.

The chain recombines TRBV5-1 with TRBJ1-1, with 11 positions matching TRBD1. Germline CDR1 SGHRS, CDR2 YFSETQ. The CDR3 covers 14 residues. The ends lost 7 bases at V and 0 bases at J; junction bases unmatched: 2. This chain's CDR3 is CASGQGAMNTEAFF. DNA of the CDR3: TGCGCCAGCGGACAGGGGGCGATGAACACTGAAGCTTTCTTT. The variable domain in full, completed from reference TRBV5-1 and TRBJ1-1, reads KAGVTQTPRYLIKTRGQQVTLSCSPISGHRSVSWYQQTPGQGLQFLFEYFSETQRNKGNFPGRFSGRQFSNSRSEMNVSTLELGDSALYLCASGQGAMNTEAFFGQGTRLTVV.

The J gene is TRBJ2-7, the V gene TRBV2; 7 bases line up with TRBD1. The CDR3 runs 15 residues. Trimming at V came to 3 bases and at J to 2 bases, leaving 7 bases not matched to a gene. The germline V gene has CDR1 SNHLY and CDR2 FYNNEI. CDR3: CASSEQKTGPYEQYF. DNA for the CDR3: TGTGCCAGCAGTGAGCAAAAGACAGGGCCCTACGAGCAGTACTTC.

The chain is built from TRBV4-1 and TRBJ2-1; TRBD2 matches 8 bases. This CDR3 region has 16 residues. Germline lookup yields CDR1 MGHRA and CDR2 YSYEKL. V dropped 1 base and J dropped 0; count of bases not matched to a gene: 2. The CDR3 DNA follows: TGCGCCAGCAGCCAAGGTGCGGGGGGCTCCTACAATGAGCAGTTCTTC. As protein: CASSQGAGGSYNEQFF.